This entry is about one TCR beta chain. Its target is unknown. V was trimmed by 0 bases and J by 4 bases, leaving 4 bases between them. The CDR3 runs to 13 residues. Germline V gene sequence: CDR1 SGHVS, CDR2 FQNEAQ. The study ran its PCR with 60 Vbeta and 13 Jbeta primers. Generated by immunoSEQ multiplex PCR, the TCRdb table keeps only in-frame clones and is missing some. The data show around 150,000 clones, 80% to 90% seen once. The data belong to a study of cytomegalovirus exposure and HLA in healthy donors. Whole-study results and caveats: In a later analysis, parvovirus B19, influenza, CMV and Epstein-Barr virus appeared linked to several top co-occurrence clusters. Further analysis, carried out later, found HLA-associated TCR beta chains more clonally expanded than equally common other chains. In a later analysis, donors in an Asian-associated ancestry cluster reportedly had fewer N-insertions in productive TCRs than the cohort mean.

V is TRBV7-8 and J is TRBJ1-3; D not certain. The sample comprised PBMCs. This TCR came from a man aged 50 or older in good health and CMV-seropositive. As DNA, the CDR3 is TGTGCCAGCAGCTTAGCCGGGGGAAACACCATATATTTT. Protein product: CASSLAGGNTIYF.